These 27 T cell receptor beta chains were all obtained from the same sample, sequenced in a study of response to subunit inactivated influenza vaccine. A single record per CDR3 protein comes from TCRdb applying MiXCR to the RT-PCR reads. Of roughly 780,000 distinct CDR3 sequences listed, approximately 18% are singletons. The specimen was PBMCs from blood, collected around 5 days after vaccination. The receptors were sampled from a man in his fifties who received an inactivated influenza vaccine.

This chain joins TRBV18 and TRBJ2-7; 11 bases match TRBD2. Losses at the gene ends were 0 bases for V and 5 bases for J; bases not matched to a gene: 6. The germline V gene has CDR1 KGHSH and CDR2 LQKENI. The CDR3 length is 16 residues. The CDR3 loop is CASSPPGLAGPDEQYF. The CDR3 DNA sequence: TGTGCCAGCTCACCACCCGGACTAGCGGGTCCTGACGAGCAGTACTTC.

This clonotype has more than one count but fewer than ten. The rearrangement uses TRBV29-1 and TRBJ2-3; D gene uncertain. The CDR3 has 14 amino acids. Per the germline V gene, CDR1 is SQVTM and CDR2 is ANQGSEA. Between the trimmed V and J ends, which lost 5 bases and 2 bases, there was a span of 14 bases. The chain's CDR3 is CSVRRGDFTDTQYF. CDR3 bases: TGCAGCGTTAGGCGCGGAGACTTCACAGATACGCAGTATTTT.

This chain joins TRBV9 and TRBJ2-5; TRBD2 agrees at 13 bases. The CDR3 extends over 17 amino acids. Per the germline V gene, CDR1 is SGDLS and CDR2 is YYNGEE. V shed 4 bases and J 2 bases; nucleotides not matched to a gene: 8. CDR3 amino acids: CASSPGLAGALQETQYF. The CDR3 coding sequence is TGTGCCAGCAGCCCCGGACTAGCGGGAGCACTTCAAGAGACCCAGTACTTC.

This sequence joins TRBV12-3 or TRBV12-4 and TRBJ1-2; tentative D call: TRBD1 (5 bases). This CDR3 is 20 amino acids long. Trimming took 2 bases from V and 2 from J, leaving 27 bases between them. CDR3 nucleotide sequence: TGTGCCAGCAGTTTATCCTGGATTTTCTTCACGGACAAAGACAACTATGGCTACACCTTC. Translating it yields CASSLSWIFFTDKDNYGYTF.

This chain joins TRBV24-1 and TRBJ2-1; TRBD1 agrees at 11 bases. The V gene's germline CDR1 is KGHDR and CDR2 SFDVKD. V shed 1 base, J shed 5 bases, and the junction held 6 bases outside the gene matches. The CDR3 sequence is 17 residues long. CDR3 protein: CATSDFPDRGLDNEQFF. The CDR3 nucleotides are TGTGCCACCAGTGATTTCCCGGACAGGGGGCTTGACAATGAGCAGTTCTTC.

This clonotype was observed a few times. The CDR3 DNA follows: TGCGCCAGCAGCCAAGTGGTAGCGGGGGGTAGAAACAATGAGCAGTTCTTC. It specifies CASSQVVAGGRNNEQFF. V gene TRBV4-1 combines with J gene TRBJ2-1; 10 positions match TRBD2. The V gene's germline CDR1 is MGHRA and CDR2 YSYEKL. This CDR3 comprises 17 residues. Trimming removed 1 base from V and 5 bases from J; junction bases left unmatched: 8.

The rearrangement links TRBV7-8 to TRBJ2-2; D remains unclear. CDR1 is SGHVS and CDR2 is FQNEAQ in the germline V gene. The CDR3 spans 14 residues. V lost 3 bases and J 2 bases, leaving 7 bases between the germline ends. The CDR3 DNA is TGTGCCAGCAGCTTGCTCAGAAACACCGGGGAGCTGTTTTTT. It yields the protein CASSLLRNTGELFF.

In this sample, this clonotype turned up many times. V usage is TRBV12-3 or TRBV12-4 and J usage is TRBJ2-4; 9 nucleotides agree with TRBD1. The CDR3 is 13 residues long. V lost 4 bases, J lost 7 bases, and 2 bases stayed unmatched. This CDR3 reads CASSSGQGNIQYF. For the CDR3, the DNA is TGTGCCAGCAGTTCAGGACAGGGGAACATTCAGTACTTC.

This clonotype appeared a few times. The V call is TRBV10-3, the J call TRBJ2-5; the match to TRBD1 covers 7 bases. The germline gives CDR1 ENHRY, CDR2 SYGVKD. The CDR3 has 13 residues. V shed 5 bases, J shed 4 bases, and the junction held 4 bases outside the gene matches. The CDR3 DNA is TGTGCCATCAGTCTACAGGGGACAGAGACCCAGTACTTC. As protein: CAISLQGTETQYF.

The chain combines TRBV7-6 with TRBJ2-1; TRBD2 agrees at 8 bases. CDR1 is SGHVS, CDR2 FNYEAQ, per germline. The CDR3 is 14 residues long. Germline trimming cut 3 bases from V and 7 bases from J; bases unmatched to any gene: 5. This chain's CDR3 is CASSFTGGLNEQFF. In DNA form, the CDR3 reads TGTGCCAGCAGCTTCACGGGGGGGTTAAATGAGCAGTTCTTC.

This clonotype was counted ten times or more. CDR3 bases: TGCAGTGCTGGGGGGGCTAGCGGGAGGGCAGAGACCCAGTACTTC. Encoded protein: CSAGGASGRAETQYF. The gene calls are TRBV20-1 and TRBJ2-5; 12 bases are a match to TRBD2. Germline V gene data show CDR1 as DFQATT and CDR2 as SNEGSKA (reference sequence). There are 15 residues in the CDR3. V shed 5 bases and J 4 bases; nucleotides not matched to a gene: 8.

As concerns this clonotype: Its ends do not fully match the called genes, so a read error is possible. The chain couples TRBV5-1 to TRBJ1-6; the match to TRBD1 covers 8 bases. Germline-derived CDR1 and CDR2 are SGHRS and YFSETQ. This CDR3 region has 15 residues. The CDR3: CPSSEGQGYGSPLHF. In DNA form, the CDR3 reads TGCCCCAGCAGCGAAGGACAGGGTTACGGTTCACCCCTCCACTTT.

The V call is TRBV5-1, the J call TRBJ2-7, with 7 bases identical to TRBD2. Germline-derived CDR1 and CDR2 are SGHRS and YFSETQ. V trimming: 4 bases; J trimming: 4 bases; junction bases outside the gene matches: 11. This CDR3 region has 15 residues. The CDR3 region has the DNA TGCGCCAGCAGCGGGAAAGCGGGGACCACTTACGAGCAGTACTTC. This encodes CASSGKAGTTYEQYF.

Ten or more counts support this clonotype. V and J are TRBV12-3 or TRBV12-4 and TRBJ2-5; 13 nucleotides agree with TRBD2. The CDR3 is 16 residues long. The junction had 3 bases not matched to a gene; V was cut back by 5 bases and J by 0 bases. CDR3 amino acids: CASSPGTSGNQETQYF. The CDR3 region has the DNA TGTGCCAGCAGTCCCGGGACTAGCGGGAACCAAGAGACCCAGTACTTC.

This chain connects TRBV15 to TRBJ2-4; D ambiguous. This CDR3 spans 16 amino acids. Germline V gene sequence: CDR1 LNHNV, CDR2 YYDKDF (reference sequence). V lost 0 bases and J lost 0, with 9 bases in between. The CDR3 DNA sequence: TGTGCCACCAGCAGAGATAACAGAATAGCCAAAAACATTCAGTACTTC. Translated: CATSRDNRIAKNIQYF.

The rearrangement uses TRBV6-2 or TRBV6-3 and TRBJ2-1, with unresolved D. This CDR3 has 12 residues. The V end lost 4 bases, the J end lost 9 bases, and 10 bases lay between the germline ends. Germline V gives CDR1 MNHEY, CDR2 SVGEGT. CDR3: CASSLTWGEQFF. For the CDR3, the DNA is TGTGCCAGCAGTTTGACGTGGGGTGAGCAGTTCTTC.

This clonotype was counted at least ten times. The chain employs TRBV5-5 and TRBJ2-3; no clear D. Germline lookup yields CDR1 SGHKS and CDR2 YYEKEE (reference sequence). The V end lost 3 bases, the J end lost 5 bases, and 4 bases lay between the germline ends. This CDR3 has 11 residues. This CDR3 is CASSWRDTQYF. The CDR3 bases are TGTGCCAGCAGCTGGAGAGATACGCAGTATTTT. The full variable domain, completed using reference TRBV5-5 and TRBJ2-3, is DAGVTQSPTHLIKTRGQQVTLRCSPISGHKSVSWYQQVLGQGPQFIFQYYEKEERGRGNFPDRFSARQFPNYSSELNVNALLLGDSALYLCASSWRDTQYFGPGTRLTVL.

The chain carries TRBV4-2 and TRBJ2-1; no definite D call. The CDR3 extends over 13 amino acids. V was clipped by 3 bases and J by 4 bases, with 7 bases between them. Germline assignment: CDR1 LGHNA and CDR2 YNFKEQ. The CDR3 spells CASSHPPYNEQFF. As DNA, the CDR3 is TGTGCCAGCAGCCACCCCCCTTACAATGAGCAGTTCTTC.

The rearrangement links TRBV6-2 or TRBV6-3 to TRBJ2-7; 9 nucleotides align to TRBD2. J was trimmed by 0 bases and V by 5 bases; bases with no gene match: 14. The length of the CDR3 is 18 residues. Looked up from germline, CDR1 is MNHEY and CDR2 is SVGEGT. CDR3: CASSGSWTSVKSSYEQYF. CDR3 in DNA: TGTGCCAGCAGTGGTTCGTGGACTAGCGTCAAAAGCTCCTACGAGCAGTACTTC.

This clonotype was detected a few times. This chain uses TRBV5-1 with TRBJ1-4; a possible D gene is TRBD1 (5 bases). This CDR3 has 13 residues. V lost 4 bases to trimming and J lost 7 bases, with 11 bases between them. CDR1 is SGHRS and CDR2 is YFSETQ in the germline V gene. The CDR3 protein is CASSVQGSEKLFF. As DNA, the CDR3 is TGCGCCAGCAGCGTCCAGGGCAGTGAAAAACTGTTTTTT.

This clonotype was detected only a few times. The chain recombines TRBV10-3 with TRBJ2-2; 16 bases align to TRBD2. This CDR3 contains 19 residues. Germline CDR1 ENHRY, CDR2 SYGVKD. V trimming: 3 bases; J trimming: 6 bases; junction bases outside the gene matches: 10. The CDR3 is CAISESGTSGGVASGELFF. The CDR3 DNA sequence: TGTGCCATCAGTGAATCTGGGACTAGCGGGGGGGTAGCGTCCGGGGAGCTGTTTTTT.

V is TRBV3-1 and J is TRBJ2-7; D not resolved. The CDR3 sequence is 13 residues long. Trimming took off 2 bases at V and 6 bases at J, with 11 bases between the two ends. Germline CDR1 is LGHDT and CDR2 is YNNKEL (reference sequence). The CDR3 sequence: CASSQLEVGEQYF. CDR3 sequence (DNA): TGTGCCAGCAGCCAATTAGAGGTCGGCGAGCAGTACTTC.

The chain employs TRBV18 and TRBJ1-2; D is uncertain. CDR1 KGHSH and CDR2 LQKENI come from the germline V gene. The CDR3 spans 14 residues. Trimming removed 0 bases from V and 2 bases from J, with 7 bases in between. The CDR3 DNA reads as TGTGCCAGCTCACCACCGGCAGCCAACTATGGCTACACCTTC. The encoded protein is CASSPPAANYGYTF.

This clonotype appeared a single time. The chain employs TRBV28 and TRBJ2-5; maybe TRBD2 (7 bases). The germline V gene encodes CDR1 MDHEN and CDR2 SYDVKM. The length of the CDR3 is 14 residues. Trimming removed 8 bases at V and 2 bases at J, with 15 bases between. In nucleotides, the CDR3 is TGTGCCAGCTTGTCGGGGGGCCTACAAGAGACCCAGTACTTC. This sequence encodes CASLSGGLQETQYF. The whole variable domain, filled in from reference TRBV28 and TRBJ2-5, reads DVKVTQSSRYLVKRTGEKVFLECVQDMDHENMFWYRQDPGLGLRLIYFSYDVKMKEKGDIPEGYSVSREKKERFSLILESASTNQTSMYLCASLSGGLQETQYFGPGTRLLVL.

Only a few counts were recorded for this clonotype. This sequence joins TRBV6-2 or TRBV6-3 and TRBJ1-5; no definite D call. This CDR3 is built from 18 residues. The ends were cut back, 0 bases at V and 0 bases at J, with 15 bases in the middle. Germline V CDR1 and CDR2: MNHEY, SVGEGT. The CDR3 region is CASSYSFEMGYSNQPQHF. CDR3 in DNA: TGTGCCAGCAGTTACTCGTTCGAGATGGGGTATAGCAATCAGCCCCAGCATTTT.

The sample holds a few counts of this clonotype. The genes are TRBV20-1 and TRBJ1-4; D unclear. The CDR3 runs 14 residues. Germline CDR1 DFQATT, CDR2 SNEGSKA (reference sequence). V was pared by 2 bases and J by 8 bases, with 15 bases between. The CDR3 DNA reads TGCAGTGCTAGATCACCCGGAGGGTGGGAAAAACTGTTTTTT. Residues: CSARSPGGWEKLFF.

This clonotype was recorded a few times. This sequence joins TRBV11-1 and TRBJ2-1, with D perhaps given as TRBD1 or TRBD2 (6 bases each). The germline CDR1 and CDR2 sequences are SGHAT and FQDESV (reference sequence). CDR3 length: 18 amino acids. The V and J ends lost 3 bases and 8 bases respectively, with 26 bases between them. This CDR3 is CASSFSTLSGGGRDEQFF. The CDR3 coding sequence is TGTGCCAGCAGCTTCAGCACCTTAAGCGGAGGGGGACGTGATGAGCAGTTCTTC. Full variable domain (missing parts from reference TRBV11-1 and TRBJ2-1): EAEVAQSPRYKITEKSQAVAFWCDPISGHATLYWYRQILGQGPELLVQFQDESVVDDSQLPKDRFSAERLKGVDSTLKIQPAELGDSAMYLCASSFSTLSGGGRDEQFFGPGTRLTVL.